This passage covers 30 T cell receptor beta chains from one sample sequenced in a study of human T cells and chemical hapten exposure. TCRdb analysed the RACE reads with MiXCR anew, one entry per CDR3 protein. In the table there are approximately 84,000 distinct CDR3 sequences, around 10% of which are singletons. The time point denotes: patch test 2, 6 weeks after DPC sensitization. Indicated treatment: therapeutic diphenylcyclopropenone sensitization with weekly scalp DPC. Material: whole blood, obtained in connection with sensitization to the hapten diphenylcyclopropenone (DPC). Receptors were obtained from a man aged 18 to 29 with alopecia areata. Some clones in this sample may be carry-over from other donors' samples.

The gene calls are TRBV7-6 and TRBJ2-2; 7 bases are a match to TRBD2. The V and J ends lost 8 bases and 3 bases, in that order; junction bases with no gene match: 0. Germline V gives CDR1 SGHVS, CDR2 FNYEAQ. The CDR3 has 12 amino acids. CDR3 loop: CASGGDTGELFF. The DNA of the CDR3 is TGTGCCAGCGGGGGGGACACCGGGGAGCTGTTTTTT.

The chain combines TRBV27 with TRBJ1-1, with TRBD1 matching over 10 bases. Per the germline V gene, CDR1 is MNHEY and CDR2 is SMNVEV (reference sequence). The CDR3 sequence is 17 residues long. The V gene end was trimmed by 5 bases and the J gene end by 5 bases; junction bases not matched to a gene: 14. CDR3 nucleotide sequence: TGTGCCAGCAGTCTCAGACCGGGACAGGGGTTCGGGACTGAAGCTTTCTTT. Amino acid sequence: CASSLRPGQGFGTEAFF.

Many counts were recorded for this clonotype. The chain has TRBV4-2 and TRBJ2-7; maybe TRBD2 (6 bases). Trimming removed 3 bases at V and 5 bases at J, with 14 bases between. The germline gives CDR1 LGHNA, CDR2 YNFKEQ. CDR3 length equals 14 residues. CDR3 loop: CASSHLSGSHEQYF. The CDR3 coding sequence is TGTGCCAGCAGCCACCTCTCCGGGAGCCACGAGCAGTACTTC.

The table lists this clonotype with a few counts. V usage is TRBV9 and J usage is TRBJ2-2, with a possible D match to TRBD2 (6 bases). Trimming stripped 0 bases from V and 5 bases from J, with 14 bases between. CDR3 size: 16 residues. In germline, CDR1 is SGDLS, CDR2 YYNGEE. Written as DNA, the CDR3 is TGTGCCAGCAGCGTAGTGAGGGGAGGTACTACCGGGGAGCTGTTTTTT. Encoded protein: CASSVVRGGTTGELFF.

This sequence joins TRBV28 and TRBJ2-5; D not certain. The germline V and J ends were trimmed by 7 bases and 4 bases, with 13 bases remaining between them. In germline, CDR1 is MDHEN, CDR2 SYDVKM. CDR3 size: 13 residues. CDR3 in DNA: TGTGCCAGCACCCTGAATCGCCGAGAGACCCAGTACTTC. This gives the protein CASTLNRRETQYF.

This clonotype showed up just a few times. The chain has TRBV7-6 and TRBJ2-7; 10 bases are a match to TRBD1. Germline assignment: CDR1 SGHVS and CDR2 FNYEAQ. Trimming at V came to 6 bases and at J to 2 bases, leaving 7 bases not matched to a gene. The CDR3 contains 15 residues. As DNA, the CDR3 is TGTGCCAGCAGTAATTCCGGGACAGGGGCCTACGAGCAGTACTTC. This translates into CASSNSGTGAYEQYF.

In its sample, this clonotype ranks as medium-sized. V gene TRBV7-2 combines with J gene TRBJ1-5; the D gene is possibly TRBD1 (5 bases). The CDR3 runs to 14 residues. The ends were cut back, 5 bases at V and 7 bases at J, with 15 bases in the middle. Germline-derived CDR1 and CDR2 are SGHTA and FQGNSA. The CDR3 region has the DNA TGTGCCAGCAGCCTAAGCGGGGCAAGACAGCCCCAGCATTTT. Translation: CASSLSGARQPQHF.

This clonotype has a count of ten or more. The V gene is TRBV6-2 or TRBV6-3, the J gene TRBJ2-2; the D gene is possibly TRBD1 (6 bases). The CDR3 is 16 residues long. Trimming left V 2 bases short and J 6 bases short, with 16 bases between. The germline CDR1 and CDR2 sequences are MNHEY and SVGEGT. The CDR3 DNA follows: TGTGCCAGCAGTTACCCCGGGACATTCGGTGCCGGGGAGCTGTTTTTT. Its protein product is CASSYPGTFGAGELFF.

This clonotype was found many times. V gene TRBV13 combines with J gene TRBJ1-2; TRBD1 aligns across 7 bases. With V trimmed by 5 bases and J by 5 bases, 11 bases remained unmatched. The CDR3 is 15 amino acids. CDR1 is PRHDT, CDR2 FYEKMQ, per germline (reference sequence). CDR3 in amino acids: CASSGRDRQRYGYTF. DNA for the CDR3: TGTGCCAGCAGCGGACGGGACAGACAGAGGTATGGCTACACCTTC.

This clonotype was observed many times. The chain combines TRBV18 with TRBJ1-6; 10 bases align to TRBD1. Per the germline V gene, CDR1 is KGHSH and CDR2 is LQKENI. This CDR3 has 15 residues. The V gene end was trimmed by 3 bases and the J gene end by 8 bases; junction bases not matched to a gene: 4. CDR3 sequence reads: CASSPMDRGDSPLHF. The CDR3 coding sequence is TGTGCCAGCTCACCGATGGACAGGGGGGATTCACCCCTCCACTTT.

This clonotype turned up a few times. This rearrangement joins TRBV10-3 to TRBJ2-7; a weak D match, TRBD1 (5 bases). In germline, CDR1 is ENHRY, CDR2 SYGVKD. Deletions cut 4 bases from V and 9 bases from J, with 16 bases between. This CDR3 comprises 13 residues. CDR3 bases: TGTGCCATCAGTGGAGGTGTTGGGGCGTCGCAGTACTTC. Its protein is CAISGGVGASQYF.

In this sample, this clonotype is medium-sized (0.01 to 0.1%). This rearrangement joins TRBV10-2 to TRBJ1-2, with a tentative D call TRBD1 (6 bases). Trimming removed 6 bases at V and 1 base at J, with 9 bases between. Germline lookup yields CDR1 WSHSY and CDR2 SAAADI. The CDR3 covers 13 residues. The CDR3 protein is CASRDSYNYGYTF. Here the CDR3 DNA reads TGCGCCAGCAGGGACAGTTATAACTATGGCTACACCTTC.

This clonotype came up many times. This rearrangement joins TRBV7-3 to TRBJ1-5; D gene uncertain. The CDR3 consists of 14 residues. The V and J ends lost 3 bases and 9 bases respectively, with 15 bases between them. Germline V lookup: CDR1 SGHTA, CDR2 FQGTGA. CDR3 protein: CASSLDGRSGPQHF. The CDR3 DNA reads as TGTGCCAGCAGCTTGGATGGGCGCTCAGGGCCCCAGCATTTT.

The chain carries TRBV28 and TRBJ2-7; 7 positions agree with TRBD2. The trim removed 6 bases at V and 2 bases at J, leaving 13 bases unmatched. Germline CDR1 MDHEN, CDR2 SYDVKM. This CDR3 is built from 16 residues. The CDR3 sequence is CASSSLGGRVTYEQYV. CDR3 nucleotides: TGTGCCAGCAGCAGCCTGGGCGGGAGAGTAACCTACGAGCAGTACGTC.

This clonotype has ten or more counts. The rearrangement links TRBV6-2 or TRBV6-3 to TRBJ1-5, with 8 bases that match TRBD1. Per germline, CDR1 MNHEY and CDR2 SVGEGT. With V trimmed by 3 bases and J by 0 bases, 1 base remained unmatched. The CDR3 has 15 residues. The CDR3, as DNA: TGTGCCAGCAGTTATCAGGGGGCTAGCAATCAGCCCCAGCATTTT. The encoded protein is CASSYQGASNQPQHF.

V and J are TRBV11-2 and TRBJ2-2; D call uncertain. Germline values: CDR1 SGHAT, CDR2 FQNNGV. Trimming stripped 8 bases from V and 0 bases from J, with 16 bases between. The CDR3 extends over 16 amino acids. The CDR3 loop reads CASAFWTGANTGELFF. CDR3 bases: TGTGCCAGCGCTTTCTGGACGGGCGCGAACACCGGGGAGCTGTTTTTT. The full variable domain, in which reference TRBV11-2 and TRBJ2-2 provide the parts outside the CDR3, is EAGVAQSPRYKIIEKRQSVAFWCNPISGHATLYWYQQILGQGPKLLIQFQNNGVVDDSQLPKDRFSAERLKGVDSTLKIQPAKLEDSAVYLCASAFWTGANTGELFFGEGSRLTVL.

This clonotype was detected ten times or more. The chain employs TRBV19 and TRBJ2-7; 9 nucleotides agree with TRBD2. This CDR3 contains 14 residues. The germline V gene has CDR1 LNHDA and CDR2 SQIVND (reference sequence). V was pared by 5 bases and J by 6 bases, with 8 bases of the junction left unmatched. CDR3 bases: TGTGCCAGTAGTTCAGCCCGGACTAGCGCCGAGCAGTACTTC. It specifies CASSSARTSAEQYF.

In its sample, this clonotype was seen many times. The gene calls are TRBV7-2 and TRBJ2-1, with D perhaps TRBD1 (6 bases). V was clipped by 4 bases and J by 12 bases, with 13 bases between them. The germline V gene encodes CDR1 SGHTA and CDR2 FQGNSA. The CDR3 contains 12 residues. The CDR3, as DNA: TGTGCCAGCAGCTCATCAGGGGCGTCGCAGTTCTTC. It codes for CASSSSGASQFF.

This clonotype was observed many times. This chain connects TRBV12-3 or TRBV12-4 to TRBJ2-3; TRBD2 agrees at 11 bases. The CDR3 extends over 16 amino acids. Trimming cost V 6 bases and J 1 base; bases outside gene matches: 6. CDR3 bases: TGTGCCAGCAGCCGATCGACTAGCGGGGGCACAGATACGCAGTATTTT. This translates into CASSRSTSGGTDTQYF.

V usage is TRBV4-1 and J usage is TRBJ1-1, with 7 nucleotides matching TRBD1. With V trimmed by 7 bases and J by 6 bases, 11 bases remained unmatched. The germline V gene has CDR1 MGHRA and CDR2 YSYEKL. The CDR3 spans 14 residues. The CDR3 DNA follows: TGCGCCAGCACCCGATACTCAGGACAGGCTGAAGCTTTCTTT. Translating it yields CASTRYSGQAEAFF.

This clonotype was observed many times. The chain has TRBV29-1 and TRBJ1-1; no firm D call. The V gene's germline CDR1 is SQVTM and CDR2 ANQGSEA. Trimming stripped 7 bases from V and 7 bases from J, with 13 bases between. The CDR3 contains 11 residues. The CDR3 DNA sequence: TGCAGCGGTACGACCAGTTATGAAGCTTTCTTT. This codes for CSGTTSYEAFF. The full variable domain, rest sourced from reference TRBV29-1 and TRBJ1-1, is SAVISQKPSRDICQRGTSLTIQCQVDSQVTMMFWYRQQPGQSLTLIATANQGSEATYESGFVIDKFPISRPNLTFSTLTVSNMSPEDSSIYLCSGTTSYEAFFGQGTRLTVV.

This clonotype was seen many times. The V gene is TRBV18, the J gene TRBJ1-5; TRBD1 agrees at 8 bases. Germline loops: CDR1 KGHSH, CDR2 LQKENI. V was pared by 5 bases and J by 4 bases, with 4 bases of the junction left unmatched. This CDR3 is 14 amino acids long. CDR3 sequence reads: CASSKGQVNQPQHF. In DNA form, the CDR3 reads TGTGCCAGCTCAAAGGGACAGGTAAATCAGCCCCAGCATTTT.

This clonotype has at least ten counts. The rearrangement links TRBV10-1 to TRBJ2-1; 7 bases match TRBD2. Germline-derived CDR1 and CDR2 are WNHNN and SYGVQD (reference sequence). Germline trimming cut 6 bases from V and 8 bases from J; bases unmatched to any gene: 13. The CDR3 has 15 amino acids. The CDR3 here is CASSPTSRGIHEQFF. The DNA of the CDR3 is TGCGCCAGCAGCCCGACTAGCCGGGGGATCCATGAGCAGTTCTTC.

This clonotype came up many times. This chain uses TRBV29-1 with TRBJ1-2, with 7 bases fitting TRBD1. The V and J ends lost 7 bases and 5 bases, in that order; junction bases with no gene match: 7. The CDR3 consists of 12 residues. CDR1 and CDR2 from the germline V gene are SQVTM and ANQGSEA. CDR3 nucleotides: TGCAGCGGTTCCGGGACAGATTATGGCTACACCTTC. Translating it yields CSGSGTDYGYTF.

J is TRBJ2-1 and V is TRBV11-1, with D maybe TRBD1 (6 bases). This CDR3 comprises 13 residues. With 1 base removed from V and 6 bases from J, the gap between germline ends came to 7 bases. Germline V lookup: CDR1 SGHAT, CDR2 FQDESV (reference sequence). In DNA, the CDR3 is TGTGCCAGCAGCTTAGACAGGGCCAATGAGCAGTTCTTC. Its translation: CASSLDRANEQFF. Complete variable domain (other parts from reference TRBV11-1 and TRBJ2-1): EAEVAQSPRYKITEKSQAVAFWCDPISGHATLYWYRQILGQGPELLVQFQDESVVDDSQLPKDRFSAERLKGVDSTLKIQPAELGDSAMYLCASSLDRANEQFFGPGTRLTVL.

The V gene is TRBV6-5, the J gene TRBJ1-2; 7 bases align to TRBD1. Germline values: CDR1 MNHEY, CDR2 SVGAGI. This CDR3 is built from 13 residues. V trimming: 4 bases; J trimming: 7 bases; junction bases outside the gene matches: 6. The CDR3 sequence: CASSSGTEGGYTF. CDR3 coding DNA: TGTGCCAGCAGTTCAGGGACAGAAGGTGGCTACACCTTC.

This clonotype was seen only a few times. The chain is built from TRBV7-2 and TRBJ2-1, with 9 bases identical to TRBD2. CDR1 and CDR2 from the germline V gene are SGHTA and FQGNSA. The V segment lost 3 bases and the J segment 1 base; nucleotides outside the gene matches: 1. The CDR3 length is 15 residues. The CDR3 spells CASSFGLASYNEQFF. CDR3 DNA: TGTGCCAGCAGCTTCGGACTAGCGTCCTACAATGAGCAGTTCTTC.

Comments on this clonotype: The junction departs from germline at one end; a sequencing error may be responsible. The rearrangement joins TRBV4-3 to TRBJ1-5; no firm D call. The CDR3 covers 13 residues. Germline V gene sequence: CDR1 LGHNA, CDR2 YSLEER. This chain's CDR3 is CASSQDIRETQHF. For the CDR3, the DNA is TGCGCTAGCAGCCAAGATATTCGGGAGACCCAGCATTTT.

This clonotype has a count of ten or more. The chain has TRBV11-2 and TRBJ2-7; 7 bases match TRBD1. Trimming took 3 bases from V and 4 from J; bases not matched to a gene: 0. The length of the CDR3 is 12 residues. The V gene's germline CDR1 is SGHAT and CDR2 FQNNGV. CDR3 nucleotides: TGTGCCAGCAGCTTGACAGGGTACGAGCAGTACTTC. This sequence encodes CASSLTGYEQYF.

This clonotype was observed many times. This rearrangement joins TRBV24-1 to TRBJ1-6, with D possibly being TRBD1 (6 bases). V was trimmed by 4 bases and J by 7 bases, leaving 13 bases between them. The CDR3 spans 15 residues. Looked up from germline, CDR1 is KGHDR and CDR2 is SFDVKD. CDR3 bases: TGTGCCACCAGTGACTCCGGGACACTAAATTCACCCCTCCACTTT. As protein: CATSDSGTLNSPLHF.